Reported below is one T cell receptor beta chain. This sample stems from a study of T cell changes during pregnancy in multiple sclerosis. Method: immunoSEQ multiplex PCR; TCRdb's copy keeps in-frame clones and lacks some. The data contain 45,000 to 60,000 clones, 75% to 95% of them singletons. The CDR3 totals 17 residues. The V and J ends lost 3 bases and 5 bases, in that order; junction bases with no gene match: 15. Germline-derived CDR1 and CDR2 are KGHSH and LQKENI. The source is a female donor in good health, enrolled as a control in a pregnancy study. The chain couples TRBV18 to TRBJ1-1; 7 bases are shared with TRBD1. The specimen was peripheral blood, collected after pregnancy. In DNA form, the CDR3 reads TGTGCCAGCTCACCGCCCAAGGGGGCAGGGGTTTTGACTGAAGCTTTCTTT. This codes for CASSPPKGAGVLTEAFF.